This T cell receptor (beta chain) stems from a study of molecular identifiers for immune sequencing clone quantification. This clonotype has just a few counts. Libraries from naive CD8 cells were generated from approximately 20,000 to 980,000 sorted cells (with 10%, 30% or 50% RNA). The authors gated naive CD8 T cells as CD8+CD4-CCR7+CD45RA+ for sorting. It was with previously described methods and listed TCR primers that bulk TCR libraries were made. TCRdb ran MiXCR on the PCR reads and lists one entry per CDR3 protein. The data hold around 460,000 distinct CDR3 sequences, with around 23% observed a single time. The CDR3 has 14 amino acids. The V gene lost 1 base and the J gene lost 2 bases, with 9 bases spanning the gap. CDR1 SGHVS and CDR2 FNYEAQ come from the germline V gene.

The specimen was naive CD8+ T cells from blood, with Jurkat cell RNA spiked in. The subset: FACS-sorted CD8+CD4-CCR7+CD45RA+ naive T cells. The sequence came from a human donor in good health. Some libraries in this study had Jurkat cell RNA spiked in. The gene calls are TRBV7-6 and TRBJ2-7; D might be TRBD1 or TRBD2, each matching 5 bases. The CDR3 coding sequence is TGTGCCAGCAGCTTAGGGGACCCCACCTACGAGCAGTACTTC. Translating it yields CASSLGDPTYEQYF.